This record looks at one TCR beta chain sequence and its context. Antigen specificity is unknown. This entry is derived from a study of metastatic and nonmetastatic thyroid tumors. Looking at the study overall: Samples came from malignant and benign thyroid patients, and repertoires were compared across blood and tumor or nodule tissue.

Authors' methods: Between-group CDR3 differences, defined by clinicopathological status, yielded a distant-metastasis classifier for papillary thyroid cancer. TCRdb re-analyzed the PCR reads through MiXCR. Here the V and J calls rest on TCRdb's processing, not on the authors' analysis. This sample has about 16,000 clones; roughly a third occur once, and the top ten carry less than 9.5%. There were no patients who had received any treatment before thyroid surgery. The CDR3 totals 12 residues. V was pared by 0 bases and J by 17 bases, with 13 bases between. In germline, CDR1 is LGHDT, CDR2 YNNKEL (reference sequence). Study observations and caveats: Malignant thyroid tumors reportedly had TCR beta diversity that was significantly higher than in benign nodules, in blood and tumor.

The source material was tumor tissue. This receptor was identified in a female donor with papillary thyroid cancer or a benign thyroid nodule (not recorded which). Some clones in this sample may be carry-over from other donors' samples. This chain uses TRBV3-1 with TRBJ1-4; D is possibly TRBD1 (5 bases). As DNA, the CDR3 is TGTGCCAGCAGCCAAGATCTACAGGTCCAATTTTTT. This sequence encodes CASSQDLQVQFF.